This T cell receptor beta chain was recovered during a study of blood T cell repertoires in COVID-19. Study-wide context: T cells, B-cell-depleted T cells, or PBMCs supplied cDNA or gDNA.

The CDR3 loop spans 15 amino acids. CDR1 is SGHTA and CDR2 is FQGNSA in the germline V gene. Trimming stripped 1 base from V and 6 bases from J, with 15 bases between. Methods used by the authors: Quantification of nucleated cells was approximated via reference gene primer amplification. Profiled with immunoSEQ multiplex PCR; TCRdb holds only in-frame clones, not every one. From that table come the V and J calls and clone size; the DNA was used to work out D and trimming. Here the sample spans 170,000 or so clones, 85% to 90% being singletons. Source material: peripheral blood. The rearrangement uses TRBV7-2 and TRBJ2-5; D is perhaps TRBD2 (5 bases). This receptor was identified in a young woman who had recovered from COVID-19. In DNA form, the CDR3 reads TGTGCCAGCAGCTTAGTCTACGGGGATCGCAAGACCCAGTACTTC. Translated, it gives CASSLVYGDRKTQYF. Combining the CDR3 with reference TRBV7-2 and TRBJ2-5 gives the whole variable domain GAGVSQSPSNKVTEKGKDVELRCDPISGHTALYWYRQSLGQGLEFLIYFQGNSAPDKSGLPSDRFSAERTGGSVSTLTIQRTQQEDSAVYLCASSLVYGDRKTQYFGPGTRLLVL.